The source of this T cell receptor beta chain is a study of blood T cell repertoires in COVID-19. Germline CDR1 SGHRS, CDR2 YFSETQ. The ends were cut back, 1 base at V and 5 bases at J, with 15 bases in the middle. The CDR3 length is 15 residues. Only in-frame clones appear in the TCRdb table, and some are missing; sequencing was by immunoSEQ multiplex PCR. This repertoire shows approximately 40,000 clones, about 86% found once; its top ten account for roughly 2.6%. This chain joins TRBV5-1 and TRBJ1-1, with unresolved D. Source material: peripheral blood. This TCR derives from a woman aged 55-75 years with acute or convalescent COVID-19. The CDR3 bases are TGCGCCAGCAGCTTGTCGGCGGAGACGCAAACTGAAGCTTTCTTT. Its protein product is CASSLSAETQTEAFF.